A selection of T cell receptor beta chains follows, all from one sample in a study of neurological immune-mediated disorders. From the 5' RACE reads, TCRdb called clonotypes with MiXCR, one entry per CDR3 protein. The data show some 50,000 distinct CDR3 sequences, approximately 16% seen once. The material sequenced was PBMCs. Source of these receptors: a man aged 60 to 69 in good health. CDR3s include the opening cysteine and the closing phenylalanine or tryptophan. A D gene is named only where the DNA matches it firmly. Clone sizes are given selectively: once, few, many, or a class where the clone is expanded.

clone_size: many
j_call: TRBJ2-2
d_call: .
v_call: TRBV9
cdr3_nt: TGTGCCAGCAGCGTAGCTGCCAGGTTGACGGACACCGGGGAGCTGTTTTTT
cdr3_aa: CASSVAARLTDTGELFF

clone_size: many
j_call: TRBJ2-4
d_call: .
v_call: TRBV29-1
cdr3_nt: TGCAGCGGGGGAAGTCTAGCCAAAAACATTCAGTACTTC
cdr3_aa: CSGGSLAKNIQYF

clone_size: many
j_call: TRBJ2-7
d_call: TRBD2
v_call: TRBV7-2
cdr3_nt: TGTGCCAGCAGCTTCAGGGCGGGAGGGATGGAGGAGCAGTACTTC
cdr3_aa: CASSFRAGGMEEQYF

clone_size: many
j_call: TRBJ2-7
d_call: .
v_call: TRBV6-6
cdr3_nt: TGTGCCAGCAGTTACTCGGGGGTAGGCCCCTACGAGCAGTACTTC
cdr3_aa: CASSYSGVGPYEQYF

clone_size: many
j_call: TRBJ2-7
d_call: TRBD2
v_call: TRBV9
cdr3_nt: TGTGCCAGCAGTGGAACCGGGACTAGCGGGAACTACGAGCAGTACTTC
cdr3_aa: CASSGTGTSGNYEQYF

clone_size: many
j_call: TRBJ1-3
d_call: TRBD1
v_call: TRBV5-1
cdr3_nt: TGCGCCAGCACCTGGACAGGGGAGGGTGGAAACACCATATATTTT
cdr3_aa: CASTWTGEGGNTIYF

clone_size: many
j_call: TRBJ2-7
d_call: TRBD1
v_call: TRBV7-9
cdr3_nt: TGTGCCAGCAGCTTAACTGGGACAGTCTACGAGCAGTACTTC
cdr3_aa: CASSLTGTVYEQYF

clone_size: once
j_call: TRBJ1-2
d_call: .
v_call: TRBV18
cdr3_nt: TGTGCCAGCTCACCAGGGGCCGACTATGGCTACACCTTC
cdr3_aa: CASSPGADYGYTF

clone_size: .
j_call: TRBJ2-7
d_call: TRBD2
v_call: TRBV5-1
cdr3_nt: TGCGCCAGCAGCGTTGGACTAGATCGCGAGCAGTACTTC
cdr3_aa: CASSVGLDREQYF

clone_size: many
j_call: TRBJ2-1
d_call: TRBD1
v_call: TRBV9
cdr3_nt: TGTGCCAGCAGCACCCGGACAGGGGGCTACAATGAGCAGTTCTTC
cdr3_aa: CASSTRTGGYNEQFF

clone_size: .
j_call: TRBJ1-5
d_call: .
v_call: TRBV28
cdr3_nt: TGTGCCATTCGGAGTTCAGGGGAATTTGGGCCCCAGCATTTT
cdr3_aa: CAIRSSGEFGPQHF

clone_size: .
j_call: TRBJ1-3
d_call: .
v_call: TRBV4-2
cdr3_nt: TGTGCCAGCAGCCCTGGTTTCTATGGAAACACCATATATTTT
cdr3_aa: CASSPGFYGNTIYF

clone_size: many
j_call: TRBJ1-1
d_call: TRBD1
v_call: TRBV10-3
cdr3_nt: TGTGCCATCAGGACAGGGGTCCTGAACACTGAAGCTTTCTTT
cdr3_aa: CAIRTGVLNTEAFF

clone_size: many
j_call: TRBJ1-5
d_call: .
v_call: TRBV12-3/TRBV12-4
cdr3_nt: TGTGCCAGCAGTCCTGCGGGGACACAGAATCAGCCCCAGCATTTT
cdr3_aa: CASSPAGTQNQPQHF

clone_size: many
j_call: TRBJ1-4
d_call: .
v_call: TRBV20-1
cdr3_nt: TGCAGCCTCGTTGCGTGGGGAGAGAATGAAAAACTGTTTTTT
cdr3_aa: CSLVAWGENEKLFF

clone_size: many
j_call: TRBJ2-1
d_call: TRBD2
v_call: TRBV12-3/TRBV12-4
cdr3_nt: TGTGCCAGCAGTTTAGTACTAGCGGGATACAATGAGCAGTTCTTC
cdr3_aa: CASSLVLAGYNEQFF

clone_size: .
j_call: TRBJ2-1
d_call: .
v_call: TRBV15
cdr3_nt: TGTGCCACCAGCACCCGAGACGGGCCCAAGGAGCAGTTCTTC
cdr3_aa: CATSTRDGPKEQFF

clone_size: many
j_call: TRBJ2-1
d_call: TRBD2
v_call: TRBV10-3
cdr3_nt: TGTGCCATCAGTGAGTCAGATAAAGCGGGAGCCTACAATGAGCAGTTCTTC
cdr3_aa: CAISESDKAGAYNEQFF

clone_size: many
j_call: TRBJ2-7
d_call: .
v_call: TRBV9
cdr3_nt: TGTGCCAGCAGCGTAGGAGGGGGGCGCGAGGGGCAGTACTTC
cdr3_aa: CASSVGGGREGQYF

clone_size: many
j_call: TRBJ2-6
d_call: .
v_call: TRBV7-2
cdr3_nt: TGTGCCAGCAGCAACATCGGGGCCAACGTCCTGACTTTC
cdr3_aa: CASSNIGANVLTF

clone_size: many
j_call: TRBJ2-2
d_call: .
v_call: TRBV2
cdr3_nt: TGTGCCAGCAGTTATACCGGGGAGCTGTTTTTT
cdr3_aa: CASSYTGELFF

clone_size: few
j_call: TRBJ2-1
d_call: TRBD2
v_call: TRBV4-2
cdr3_nt: TGTGCCAGCAGCCAAGATAGGGCGGGAGGGGACGTTAAACGGTTCTTC
cdr3_aa: CASSQDRAGGDVKRFF

clone_size: .
j_call: TRBJ2-7
d_call: TRBD1
v_call: TRBV5-4
cdr3_nt: TGTGCCAGCAGCCCCCAGGGGGAGCGATACGAGCAGTACTTC
cdr3_aa: CASSPQGERYEQYF